This T cell receptor (beta chain) was retrieved from a study of blood T cell repertoires in COVID-19. Clones were read by immunoSEQ multiplex PCR, and TCRdb kept only the in-frame ones, dropping some. The data show roughly 280,000 clones, with 89% seen just once and roughly 2.3% held by the top ten. Deletions cut 3 bases from V and 6 bases from J, with 16 bases between. The CDR3 runs 14 residues. Germline V gene lookup returns CDR1 DFQATT and CDR2 SNEGSKA (reference sequence). The source is a man aged 50 or older with acute or convalescent COVID-19. The rearrangement joins TRBV20-1 to TRBJ2-3, with D maybe TRBD2 (7 bases). The sample comprised peripheral blood. The CDR3: CSASRGGGKDTQYF. In DNA form, the CDR3 reads TGCAGTGCTAGTAGGGGCGGGGGCAAGGATACGCAGTATTTT.